The 27 T cell receptor beta chains presented below share a single source sample, sequenced in a study of blood T cell repertoires in COVID-19. Generated by immunoSEQ multiplex PCR, the TCRdb table keeps only in-frame clones and is missing some. The repertoire holds approximately 300,000 clones, with approximately 91% as singletons. The specimen sequenced was PBMCs or T cells enriched from blood (not recorded which). The receptors stem from a woman younger than 45 who had been exposed to COVID-19.

The J gene is TRBJ2-1, the V gene TRBV5-1; 8 nucleotides match TRBD2. This CDR3 has 18 amino acids. V trimming: 4 bases; J trimming: 5 bases; junction bases outside the gene matches: 17. Germline CDR1 and CDR2: SGHRS and YFSETQ. The CDR3 sequence is CASSPPRGGAGLNNEQFF. The CDR3 bases are TGCGCCAGCAGCCCACCACGGGGGGGAGCGGGGCTAAACAATGAGCAGTTCTTC.

The chain couples TRBV5-5 to TRBJ1-2, with D maybe TRBD1 (5 bases). The CDR3 consists of 13 residues. V lost 4 bases, J lost 6 bases, and 13 bases lay in between. The V gene's germline CDR1 is SGHKS and CDR2 YYEKEE (reference sequence). The CDR3 sequence: CASSPGRVDGYTF. The CDR3 bases are TGTGCCAGCAGCCCCGGCAGGGTCGATGGCTACACCTTC.

The rearrangement links TRBV6-6 to TRBJ1-6; 9 nucleotides line up with TRBD1. Per germline, CDR1 MNHNY and CDR2 SVGAGI (reference sequence). V lost 10 bases and J lost 14; bases outside the gene matches: 12. There are 13 residues in the CDR3. The CDR3 DNA follows: TGTGCCACCAGGGGGGACAGGGTTTTAGCCCTCCACTTT. Encoded protein: CATRGDRVLALHF.

The chain is built from TRBV13 and TRBJ2-7; D perhaps matches TRBD2 (5 bases). The V gene lost 6 bases and the J gene lost 6 bases, with 18 bases spanning the gap. The CDR3 spans 14 residues. Germline CDR1 PRHDT, CDR2 FYEKMQ (reference sequence). The CDR3 DNA reads as TGTGCCAGCAGTCGAGGGTCTAATACGTTCGAGCAGTACTTC. It specifies CASSRGSNTFEQYF.

The chain employs TRBV15 and TRBJ2-3; D perhaps matches TRBD2 (6 bases). CDR3 length equals 16 residues. CDR1 and CDR2 (germline): LNHNV, YYDKDF (reference sequence). Trimming took off 0 bases at V and 3 bases at J, with 13 bases between the two ends. In nucleotides, the CDR3 is TGTGCCACCAGCAGAGATTGGCGGGAAGGGACAGATACGCAGTATTTT. The encoded protein is CATSRDWREGTDTQYF.

The chain recombines TRBV5-4 with TRBJ2-7, with TRBD2 matching over 15 bases. Losses at the gene ends were 3 bases for V and 5 bases for J; bases not matched to a gene: 6. CDR3 length: 16 amino acids. CDR1 and CDR2 (germline): SGHNT, YYREEE (reference sequence). CDR3 residues: CASSYLGLAGGNEQYF. The CDR3 DNA sequence: TGTGCCAGCAGCTATCTGGGACTAGCGGGGGGCAACGAGCAGTACTTC.

Only one count was recorded for this clone. CDR3 sequence: CASSLTGRGTEAFF. The CDR3 DNA follows: TGTGCCAGCAGCTTAACAGGGAGAGGGACTGAAGCTTTCTTT. V gene TRBV11-3 combines with J gene TRBJ1-1, with D possibly TRBD1 on 6 matching bases. Trimming took 2 bases from V and 5 from J, leaving 12 bases between them. CDR3 length: 14 residues. CDR1 and CDR2 from the germline V gene are SGHNT and YENEEA.

The chain joins TRBV11-2 to TRBJ1-5, with a weak D call TRBD1 (5 bases). V gave up 0 bases and J gave up 6 bases, with 9 bases separating them. CDR3 length: 14 residues. From germline, CDR1 is SGHAT and CDR2 FQNNGV. CDR3 DNA: TGTGCCAGCAGCTTAGAAAGGGGCGGTCAGCCCCAGCATTTT. It translates to CASSLERGGQPQHF.

The V call is TRBV18, the J call TRBJ2-3, with 10 bases that match TRBD2. The CDR3 contains 15 residues. Germline V gives CDR1 KGHSH, CDR2 LQKENI. Trimming cost V 0 bases and J 5 bases; bases outside gene matches: 2. The CDR3 sequence is CASSPPGLALDTQYF. For the CDR3, the DNA is TGTGCCAGCTCACCACCGGGACTAGCGTTAGATACGCAGTATTTT.

The rearrangement uses TRBV7-9 and TRBJ1-2; possible D gene TRBD1, 5 bases. Deletions cut 8 bases from V and 1 base from J, with 14 bases between. Germline V CDR1 and CDR2: SEHNR, FQNEAQ (reference sequence). This CDR3 region has 14 residues. The CDR3 region has the DNA TGTGCCAGCCGGGGTATGGGGGGTAACTATGGCTACACCTTC. The encoded protein is CASRGMGGNYGYTF.

The chain employs TRBV7-9 and TRBJ2-3; no reliable D call. Trimming stripped 5 bases from V and 3 bases from J, with 6 bases between. Germline CDR1 and CDR2: SEHNR and FQNEAQ (reference sequence). CDR3 length: 12 residues. The CDR3 DNA reads TGTGCCAGCAGCCCCCGGACAGATACGCAGTATTTT. Its protein is CASSPRTDTQYF.

The chain recombines TRBV2 with TRBJ2-3; 8 nucleotides match TRBD1. The CDR3 contains 13 residues. After removal of 10 bases from V and 2 bases from J, the junction contained 5 bases not matched to a gene. Germline CDR1 reads SNHLY; CDR2 reads FYNNEI. CDR3 sequence reads: CAKDRENTDTQYF. In DNA form, the CDR3 reads TGTGCCAAGGACAGGGAGAACACAGATACGCAGTATTTT.

The rearrangement joins TRBV12-3 or TRBV12-4 to TRBJ2-7, with 7 positions matching TRBD1. This CDR3 region has 11 residues. V lost 5 bases and J lost 10; bases outside the gene matches: 5. The CDR3 is CASSPRQGQYF. For the CDR3, the DNA is TGTGCCAGCAGTCCTCGACAGGGTCAGTACTTC.

This sequence joins TRBV27 and TRBJ2-3; 7 bases are a match to TRBD2. The J segment lost 6 bases and the V segment lost 2 bases, leaving 5 bases of the junction unmatched. Germline CDR1 MNHEY, CDR2 SMNVEV (reference sequence). The length of the CDR3 is 14 residues. In DNA, the CDR3 is TGTGCCAGCAGTTTACAGACGGGGGGTGATACGCAGTATTTT. It translates to CASSLQTGGDTQYF.

The chain links TRBV2 to TRBJ2-7, with D possibly TRBD2 on 6 matching bases. Germline CDR1 and CDR2: SNHLY and FYNNEI. Deletions cut 6 bases from V and 0 bases from J, with 6 bases between. The CDR3 consists of 12 residues. The CDR3 nucleotides are TGTGCCAGCAGGCGGGGCTCCTACGAGCAGTACTTC. Translated: CASRRGSYEQYF.

The gene calls are TRBV29-1 and TRBJ1-2, with 7 bases aligning to TRBD1. The V segment lost 7 bases and the J segment 3 bases; nucleotides outside the gene matches: 5. Looked up from germline, CDR1 is SQVTM and CDR2 is ANQGSEA. This CDR3 has 12 residues. The CDR3 DNA follows: TGCAGCGCCCGAGACAGGGACTATGGCTACACCTTC. Translation gives CSARDRDYGYTF.

This chain uses TRBV10-3 with TRBJ2-4, with TRBD1 matching 7 bases. The ends lost 8 bases at V and 4 bases at J; junction bases unmatched: 8. CDR1 is ENHRY, CDR2 SYGVKD, per germline. CDR3 size: 14 residues. CDR3 in amino acids: CAIQEGQAKNIQYF. The CDR3, as DNA: TGTGCCATCCAAGAAGGACAGGCTAAAAACATTCAGTACTTC.

The chain recombines TRBV20-1 with TRBJ2-1; D may be TRBD1 (6 bases). Germline CDR1 DFQATT, CDR2 SNEGSKA (reference sequence). Trimming took 8 bases from V and 8 from J, leaving 10 bases between them. CDR3 length: 10 residues. The CDR3 protein is CSTGIHEQFF. The CDR3 bases are TGCAGTACAGGGATCCATGAGCAGTTCTTC.

This clone appeared a few times. This chain links TRBV2 with TRBJ1-4, with D tentatively TRBD1 (6 bases). The CDR3 totals 15 residues. Trimming removed 7 bases at V and 3 bases at J, with 15 bases between. Germline lookup yields CDR1 SNHLY and CDR2 FYNNEI. For the CDR3, the DNA is TGTGCCAGCAATGCAGACAGGTCCGCTAATGAAAAACTGTTTTTT. This codes for CASNADRSANEKLFF. Full variable domain (remainder filled in from reference TRBV2 and TRBJ1-4): EPEVTQTPSHQVTQMGQEVILRCVPISNHLYFYWYRQILGQKVEFLVSFYNNEISEKSEIFDDQFSVERPDGSNFTLKIRSTKLEDSAMYFCASNADRSANEKLFFGSGTQLSVL.

Only a few counts were recorded for this clone. The chain combines TRBV18 with TRBJ1-1, with D perhaps TRBD1 (5 bases). Trimming left V 3 bases short and J 4 bases short, with 15 bases between. Germline CDR1 is KGHSH and CDR2 is LQKENI. The CDR3 is 15 amino acids. The CDR3: CASSPSGGSLTEAFF. CDR3 DNA: TGTGCCAGCTCACCGTCGGGGGGGTCTCTCACTGAAGCTTTCTTT. Full variable domain (outside the CDR3, taken from reference TRBV18 and TRBJ1-1): NAGVMQNPRHLVRRRGQEARLRCSPMKGHSHVYWYRQLPEEGLKFMVYLQKENIIDESGMPKERFSAEFPKEGPSILRIQQVVRGDSAAYFCASSPSGGSLTEAFFGQGTRLTVV.

The chain combines TRBV18 with TRBJ1-1, with 10 bases fitting TRBD1. The CDR3 is made up of 16 amino acids. With 2 bases clipped from V and 0 bases from J, the junction kept 3 bases outside the gene matches. Germline V gene lookup returns CDR1 KGHSH and CDR2 LQKENI. In nucleotides, the CDR3 is TGTGCCAGCTCACCAGACAGGGGGCAAGTGAACACTGAAGCTTTCTTT. It yields the protein CASSPDRGQVNTEAFF.

This clone has just one count. CDR3 in DNA: TGTGCCAGCAGCTTAGTCGGGAAGGCTGGGGCCAACGTCCTGACTTTC. It encodes CASSLVGKAGANVLTF. This chain joins TRBV11-2 and TRBJ2-6, with D possibly being TRBD2 (5 bases). Per the germline V gene, CDR1 is SGHAT and CDR2 is FQNNGV. The ends were cut back, 1 base at V and 2 bases at J, with 9 bases in the middle. CDR3 size: 16 residues.

The rearrangement joins TRBV7-2 to TRBJ1-2; no reliable D call. The V gene's germline CDR1 is SGHTA and CDR2 FQGNSA. The ends were cut back, 6 bases at V and 4 bases at J, with 15 bases in the middle. The CDR3 consists of 14 residues. The CDR3 nucleotides are TGTGCCAGCAGTTTACCTGGGCCCTCCTATGGCTACACCTTC. It is translated as CASSLPGPSYGYTF.

This rearrangement joins TRBV24-1 to TRBJ2-7; 9 bases are a match to TRBD1. V shed 3 bases, J shed 3 bases, and the junction held 2 bases outside the gene matches. The CDR3 is made up of 14 amino acids. CDR1 KGHDR and CDR2 SFDVKD come from the germline V gene. CDR3 DNA sequence: TGTGCCACCAGTGATCCGGGACAGGGCTACGAGCAGTACTTC. Translating gives CATSDPGQGYEQYF.

This chain links TRBV11-3 with TRBJ2-2, with D possibly being TRBD2 (7 bases). Trimming removed 4 bases at V and 1 base at J, with 13 bases between. The germline V gene encodes CDR1 SGHNT and CDR2 YENEEA. The CDR3 runs 16 residues. CDR3 nucleotide sequence: TGTGCCAGCAGCTCCCCGCGGGGGCGGAACACCGGGGAGCTGTTTTTT. As protein: CASSSPRGRNTGELFF.

The chain couples TRBV5-1 to TRBJ1-3; 7 bases agree with TRBD1. Trimming took 0 bases from V and 6 from J; bases not matched to a gene: 6. This CDR3 has 15 amino acids. CDR1 and CDR2 from the germline V gene are SGHRS and YFSETQ. CDR3 coding DNA: TGCGCCAGCAGCTTGGGAACAGGGGCTGAAAACACCATATATTTT. Protein sequence: CASSLGTGAENTIYF. Drawing the rest from reference TRBV5-1 and TRBJ1-3, the complete variable domain is KAGVTQTPRYLIKTRGQQVTLSCSPISGHRSVSWYQQTPGQGLQFLFEYFSETQRNKGNFPGRFSGRQFSNSRSEMNVSTLELGDSALYLCASSLGTGAENTIYFGEGSWLTVV.

The chain employs TRBV20-1 and TRBJ1-2; D is uncertain. The CDR3 is 10 amino acids. Germline CDR1 reads DFQATT; CDR2 reads SNEGSKA (reference sequence). Between the trimmed V and J ends, which lost 3 bases and 6 bases, there was a span of 5 bases. The CDR3 DNA follows: TGCAGTGCTAGGAGTGATGGCTACACCTTC. It codes for CSARSDGYTF.